The present entry profiles one TCR beta chain with its context. This specimen comes from a study of blood T cells in healthy people across ages. A J-beta primer mix and a sample-barcoded 5' primer were used in a second PCR of about 7 to 12 cycles. Each CDR3 protein is one row after TCRdb ran MiXCR on the 5' RACE reads. The profile shows about 540,000 distinct CDR3 sequences, nearly 25% of them singletons. With 2 bases removed from V and 14 bases from J, the gap between germline ends came to 17 bases. This CDR3 comprises 13 residues. CDR1 is MNHNY and CDR2 is SVGAGI in the germline V gene (reference sequence). These same data were also listed under a study on T cells of mothers and their children. That work adds: Thymic selection, a shaping force on TCR recombination output, acts similarly in related and unrelated pairs.

Sequenced material: blood. The chain couples TRBV6-6 to TRBJ2-3, with D unresolved. This TCR derives from a boy younger than 18 in good health. Here the CDR3 DNA reads TGTGCCAGCAGTTACGCTGGCACAGATATGCGGTATTTT. The encoded protein is CASSYAGTDMRYF.